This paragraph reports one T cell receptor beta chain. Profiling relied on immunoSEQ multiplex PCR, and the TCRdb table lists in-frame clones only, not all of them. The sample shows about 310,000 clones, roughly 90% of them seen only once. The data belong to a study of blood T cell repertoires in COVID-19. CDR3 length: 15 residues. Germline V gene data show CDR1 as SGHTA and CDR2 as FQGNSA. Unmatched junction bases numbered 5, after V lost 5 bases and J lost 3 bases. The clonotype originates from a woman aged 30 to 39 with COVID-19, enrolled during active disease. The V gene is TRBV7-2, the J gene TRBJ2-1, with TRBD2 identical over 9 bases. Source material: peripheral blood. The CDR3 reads CASSPRTSDYNEQFF. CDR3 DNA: TGTGCCAGCAGCCCGCGGACTAGCGACTACAATGAGCAGTTCTTC.